Each of the 30 T cell receptor beta chains below was sequenced from the same sample in a study of human T cells and chemical hapten exposure. Specified time point: patch test 2, 6 weeks after DPC sensitization. Treatment in this sample: therapeutic diphenylcyclopropenone sensitization with weekly scalp DPC. In TCRdb, the RACE reads were re-called with MiXCR into one record per CDR3 protein. The sample yields more than 110,000 distinct CDR3 sequences, about 11% seen once. The sample was whole blood, taken in connection with sensitization to the hapten diphenylcyclopropenone (DPC). Every receptor here comes from a woman aged 45-65 years with alopecia areata. Some clones in this sample may be carry-over from other donors' samples.

Only a few counts were recorded for this clonotype. The chain links TRBV7-2 to TRBJ2-3; no clear D. Germline CDR1 reads SGHTA; CDR2 reads FQGNSA. Trimming left V 3 bases short and J 6 bases short, with 10 bases between. The CDR3 runs 13 residues. The CDR3 nucleotides read TGTGCCAGCAGCTTGGATCAAGTGGATACGCAGTATTTT. This gives the protein CASSLDQVDTQYF.

This clonotype came up many times. The rearrangement uses TRBV3-1 and TRBJ2-1; D not certain. The CDR3 has 15 residues. Germline V CDR1 and CDR2: LGHDT, YNNKEL (reference sequence). V lost 4 bases and J 0 bases, leaving 10 bases between the germline ends. This CDR3 reads CASSPQHSSYNEQFF. In DNA form, the CDR3 reads TGTGCCAGCAGCCCACAGCATTCCTCCTACAATGAGCAGTTCTTC.

The chain joins TRBV2 to TRBJ2-1, with 11 bases fitting TRBD2. The CDR3 spans 17 residues. Germline assignment: CDR1 SNHLY and CDR2 FYNNEI. V trimming: 7 bases; J trimming: 8 bases; junction bases outside the gene matches: 16. CDR3 DNA sequence: TGTGCCAGCACCACGGGGACTAGCGGTGGCTCCGAGGATGAGCAGTTCTTC. Its protein is CASTTGTSGGSEDEQFF.

This clonotype was seen more than once but under ten times. CDR3 bases: TGTGCCAGCAGTGGGACCGGGGGGGGTGAAAAACTGTTTTTT. Protein: CASSGTGGGEKLFF. The J gene is TRBJ1-4, the V gene TRBV27, with D possibly being TRBD1 (5 bases). Per the germline V gene, CDR1 is MNHEY and CDR2 is SMNVEV (reference sequence). CDR3 length: 14 amino acids. V was trimmed by 5 bases and J by 7 bases, leaving 14 bases between them.

The chain uses TRBV6-5 and TRBJ2-7, with 10 bases matching TRBD1. With 6 bases clipped from V and 1 base from J, the junction kept 3 bases outside the gene matches. Germline lookup yields CDR1 MNHEY and CDR2 SVGAGI. The CDR3 has 14 residues. CDR3: CASRRDRGSYEQYF. In DNA form, the CDR3 reads TGTGCCAGCAGGCGGGACAGGGGTTCCTACGAGCAGTACTTC.

This clonotype was detected ten times or more. CDR3 sequence: CSAPPTNNEQFF. The CDR3 nucleotides are TGCAGTGCTCCTCCGACCAACAATGAGCAGTTCTTC. The V call is TRBV20-1, the J call TRBJ2-1; D is ambiguous. Trimming took 5 bases from V and 5 from J, leaving 10 bases between them. The germline CDR1 and CDR2 sequences are DFQATT and SNEGSKA (reference sequence). This CDR3 is 12 amino acids long.

This clonotype was seen only a few times. This rearrangement joins TRBV11-1 to TRBJ2-6; the D is unclear. Germline V gene sequence: CDR1 SGHAT, CDR2 FQDESV (reference sequence). The CDR3 is 14 residues long. The V end was cut by 2 bases, the J end by 0 bases, with 2 bases between. The CDR3 DNA reads as TGTGCCAGCAGCTTATACTCTGGGGCCAACGTCCTGACTTTC. It specifies CASSLYSGANVLTF. Using reference TRBV11-1 and TRBJ2-6 for the parts outside the CDR3, the full variable domain is EAEVAQSPRYKITEKSQAVAFWCDPISGHATLYWYRQILGQGPELLVQFQDESVVDDSQLPKDRFSAERLKGVDSTLKIQPAELGDSAMYLCASSLYSGANVLTFGAGSRLTVL.

The chain is built from TRBV5-1 and TRBJ2-7, with D tentatively TRBD2 (6 bases). The germline V and J ends were trimmed by 1 base and 5 bases, with 10 bases remaining between them. The CDR3 is 13 amino acids. Germline-derived CDR1 and CDR2 are SGHRS and YFSETQ. CDR3 region: CASSLTGVDEQYF. The CDR3 DNA follows: TGCGCCAGCAGCTTGACGGGAGTGGACGAGCAGTACTTC.

This clonotype was seen many times. This rearrangement joins TRBV6-2 or TRBV6-3 to TRBJ1-5; the D is unclear. The CDR3 is 14 amino acids. Trimming removed 2 bases from V and 3 bases from J, with 8 bases in between. From germline, CDR1 is MNHEY and CDR2 SVGEGT. This CDR3 is CASSYKVDNQPQHF. CDR3 DNA sequence: TGTGCCAGCAGTTACAAGGTGGACAATCAGCCCCAGCATTTT.

This clonotype was counted many times. J is TRBJ1-2 and V is TRBV12-3 or TRBV12-4, with 7 bases identical to TRBD1. The CDR3 length is 17 residues. V lost 2 bases and J lost 0; bases outside the gene matches: 9. As DNA, the CDR3 is TGTGCCAGCAGTTTAAACCACAGGGGCGGTTCTAACTATGGCTACACCTTC. Translation gives CASSLNHRGGSNYGYTF.

This clonotype was observed a handful of times. This chain uses TRBV12-3 or TRBV12-4 with TRBJ2-3; TRBD1 agrees at 7 bases. The CDR3 has 15 residues. Germline trimming cut 1 base from V and 2 bases from J; bases unmatched to any gene: 3. For the CDR3, the DNA is TGTGCCAGCAGTTTAGGGGACAGATTCACAGATACGCAGTATTTT. Protein product: CASSLGDRFTDTQYF.

The DNA of the CDR3 is TGTGCCAGCAGCCAAGGGGGAGGGGTCGAGCAGTACTTC. Protein product: CASSQGGGVEQYF. The rearrangement joins TRBV3-1 to TRBJ2-7; 7 bases map to TRBD2. The CDR3 has 13 residues. The ends lost 1 base at V and 6 bases at J; junction bases unmatched: 3. Germline lookup yields CDR1 LGHDT and CDR2 YNNKEL (reference sequence).

The table lists this clonotype with many counts. The chain employs TRBV9 and TRBJ1-3; tentatively, D is TRBD1 (5 bases). This CDR3 comprises 15 residues. Germline CDR1 SGDLS, CDR2 YYNGEE. Trimming took off 0 bases at V and 7 bases at J, with 14 bases between the two ends. CDR3 sequence (DNA): TGTGCCAGCAGCGTAGTGGGCAGGGAGGAGAACACCATATATTTT. Its translation is CASSVVGREENTIYF.

In its sample, this clonotype was seen a few times. The CDR3 protein is CASSQSDRGRNEKLFF. Here the CDR3 DNA reads TGTGCCAGCAGCCAATCGGACAGGGGGCGGAATGAAAAACTGTTTTTT. The chain employs TRBV3-1 and TRBJ1-4; 11 nucleotides align to TRBD1. The CDR3 totals 16 residues. The germline V gene encodes CDR1 LGHDT and CDR2 YNNKEL (reference sequence). The ends lost 2 bases at V and 5 bases at J; junction bases unmatched: 4.

This clonotype has just one count. This chain joins TRBV4-2 and TRBJ2-7; 10 bases agree with TRBD1. In germline, CDR1 is LGHNA, CDR2 YNFKEQ. Trimming removed 4 bases from V and 7 bases from J; junction bases left unmatched: 7. CDR3 length: 14 amino acids. CDR3 nucleotides: TGTGCCAGCAGCCTCGGGACAGGGGACCGGGAGCAGTACTTC. This codes for CASSLGTGDREQYF.

The CDR3 protein is CASSKYGSYEQYF. The CDR3 DNA sequence: TGTGCCAGCAGTAAGTACGGGTCCTACGAGCAGTACTTC. The chain employs TRBV5-4 and TRBJ2-7; D gene uncertain. CDR1 is SGHNT and CDR2 is YYREEE in the germline V gene (reference sequence). The CDR3 totals 13 residues. V was shortened by 5 bases and J by 1 base, with 10 bases between the two germline ends. The whole variable domain, filled in from reference TRBV5-4 and TRBJ2-7, reads ETGVTQSPTHLIKTRGQQVTLRCSSQSGHNTVSWYQQALGQGPQFIFQYYREEENGRGNFPPRFSGLQFPNYSSELNVNALELDDSALYLCASSKYGSYEQYFGPGTRLTVT.

This clonotype has just a few counts. The V and J genes are TRBV20-1 and TRBJ1-2, with TRBD1 as a possible D gene (6 bases). Trimming removed 0 bases from V and 8 bases from J, with 10 bases in between. The CDR3 spans 12 residues. The germline V gene encodes CDR1 DFQATT and CDR2 SNEGSKA (reference sequence). The CDR3 nucleotides are TGCAGTGCTAGAGAGGGGGCGAGAGGCTACACCTTC. Its protein is CSAREGARGYTF.

The chain couples TRBV20-1 to TRBJ2-1, with 10 bases identical to TRBD2. Germline V gene sequence: CDR1 DFQATT, CDR2 SNEGSKA (reference sequence). Trimming took 1 base from V and 5 from J; bases not matched to a gene: 5. The CDR3 spans 15 residues. The CDR3 protein is CSARGIAGGNNEQFF. DNA of the CDR3: TGCAGTGCTAGAGGGATAGCGGGAGGTAACAATGAGCAGTTCTTC.

The gene calls are TRBV7-4 and TRBJ1-6; D gene uncertain. The V end lost 7 bases, the J end lost 11 bases, and 21 bases lay between the germline ends. This CDR3 has 15 amino acids. Germline CDR1 and CDR2: SGHVT and SQSDAQ. The CDR3 loop reads CASNTPLSNGAPLHF. CDR3 bases: TGTGCCAGCAACACACCCCTTTCAAACGGCGCACCCCTCCACTTT.

This clonotype was detected only once. The chain is built from TRBV12-3 or TRBV12-4 and TRBJ2-1; possibly TRBD1 for D (5 bases). V lost 7 bases, J lost 5 bases, and 21 bases lay in between. This CDR3 is 16 amino acids long. CDR3 in amino acids: CASNQRGRGRDNEQFF. The CDR3, as DNA: TGTGCCAGCAACCAAAGGGGTAGGGGAAGGGACAATGAGCAGTTCTTC.

This clonotype was observed once. The rearrangement uses TRBV5-1 and TRBJ2-1; the D gene is possibly TRBD1 (5 bases). CDR3 size: 15 residues. Deletions cut 0 bases from V and 3 bases from J, with 10 bases between. The germline V gene encodes CDR1 SGHRS and CDR2 YFSETQ. CDR3 coding DNA: TGCGCCAGCAGCTTGGAACAGGCAGTCTACAATGAGCAGTTCTTC. Translating it yields CASSLEQAVYNEQFF.

This clonotype has at least ten counts. The gene calls are TRBV19 and TRBJ2-7, with no clear D. V was shortened by 4 bases and J by 0 bases, with 7 bases between the two germline ends. CDR3 length: 13 residues. CDR1 and CDR2 from the germline V gene are LNHDA and SQIVND (reference sequence). CDR3 sequence (DNA): TGTGCCAGTAGTACTACACCCTCCTACGAGCAGTACTTC. Translation: CASSTTPSYEQYF.

This clonotype has at least ten counts. J is TRBJ2-7 and V is TRBV7-9, with 8 positions matching TRBD2. Germline V gene lookup returns CDR1 SEHNR and CDR2 FQNEAQ (reference sequence). After removal of 8 bases from V and 6 bases from J, the junction contained 12 bases not matched to a gene. The CDR3 consists of 14 residues. The CDR3 nucleotides are TGTGCCAGCCTAATCGCGGGGGGCAACGGCGAGCAGTACTTC. Amino acids: CASLIAGGNGEQYF.

J is TRBJ2-7 and V is TRBV12-3 or TRBV12-4, with TRBD1 matching 7 bases. The CDR3 extends over 15 amino acids. V trimming: 5 bases; J trimming: 3 bases; junction bases outside the gene matches: 10. CDR3 in amino acids: CASSPGQPNSYEQYF. DNA for the CDR3: TGTGCCAGCAGTCCGGGACAGCCAAATAGCTACGAGCAGTACTTC.

CDR3 DNA sequence: TGTGCCAGCGGAAGGGACAGGGCCCACGAGCAGTACTTC. This sequence encodes CASGRDRAHEQYF. The chain recombines TRBV27 with TRBJ2-7, with 9 bases matching TRBD1. V was pared by 8 bases and J by 5 bases, with 7 bases of the junction left unmatched. This CDR3 has 13 amino acids. CDR1 MNHEY and CDR2 SMNVEV come from the germline V gene (reference sequence).

About this clonotype itself: The germline gene is not matched at one end of the junction; a read error may be the cause. The chain is built from TRBV20-1 and TRBJ2-1; tentatively, D is TRBD2 (6 bases). Germline V CDR1 and CDR2: DFQATT, SNEGSKA (reference sequence). This CDR3 is built from 10 residues. The CDR3 here is CSAETRDKLF. In DNA form, the CDR3 reads TGCAGTGCTGAGACTAGGGATAAACTCTTC.

The chain combines TRBV30 with TRBJ2-5, with 9 nucleotides matching TRBD2. The CDR3 loop spans 13 amino acids. Germline V lookup: CDR1 GTSNPN, CDR2 SVGIG (reference sequence). V gave up 7 bases and J gave up 5 bases; unmatched junction bases: 8. The DNA of the CDR3 is TGTGCCTCGGGAGCGGGAGGAGTGGAGACCCAGTACTTC. It specifies CASGAGGVETQYF.

This clonotype has a handful of counts. The chain has TRBV7-3 and TRBJ2-7; TRBD1 might be the D (6 bases). The length of the CDR3 is 13 residues. V was pared by 3 bases and J by 2 bases, with 8 bases between. Germline CDR1 and CDR2: SGHTA and FQGTGA. This CDR3 reads CASSLTGTYEQYF. The CDR3 DNA reads TGTGCCAGCAGCTTGACAGGAACCTACGAGCAGTACTTC.

This clonotype was observed a handful of times. The chain carries TRBV7-2 and TRBJ1-1, with D tentatively TRBD1 (6 bases). CDR3 size: 14 residues. Trimming pared 0 bases from V and 5 bases from J, leaving 10 bases between. From germline, CDR1 is SGHTA and CDR2 FQGNSA. Here the CDR3 DNA reads TGTGCCAGCAGCTTAGCCGGAGGGGGGACTGAAGCTTTCTTT. Amino acids: CASSLAGGGTEAFF.

This clonotype has ten or more counts. The chain carries TRBV12-3 or TRBV12-4 and TRBJ2-7; D perhaps matches TRBD2 (6 bases). The ends were cut back, 6 bases at V and 3 bases at J, with 15 bases in the middle. This CDR3 region has 14 residues. The CDR3 here is CASREPGRGYEQYF. As DNA, the CDR3 is TGTGCCAGCAGGGAACCGGGGCGGGGCTACGAGCAGTACTTC.